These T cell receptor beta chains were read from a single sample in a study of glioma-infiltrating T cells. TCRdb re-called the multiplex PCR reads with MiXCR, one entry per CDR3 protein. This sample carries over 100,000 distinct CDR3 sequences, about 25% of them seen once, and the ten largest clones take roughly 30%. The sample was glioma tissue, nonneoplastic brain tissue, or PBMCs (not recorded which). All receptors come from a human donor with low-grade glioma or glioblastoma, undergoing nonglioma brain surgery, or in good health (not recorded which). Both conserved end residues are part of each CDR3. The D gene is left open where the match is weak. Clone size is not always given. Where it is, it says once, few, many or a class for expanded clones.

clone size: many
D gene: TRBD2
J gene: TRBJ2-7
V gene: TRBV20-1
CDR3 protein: CSARDSRGSKYF
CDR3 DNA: TGCAGTGCTAGAGATTCACGCGGGAGTAAGTACTTC

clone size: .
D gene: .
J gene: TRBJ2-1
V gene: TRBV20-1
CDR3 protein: CSARDPAQGRADEQFF
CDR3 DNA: TGCAGTGCTAGAGATCCAGCTCAGGGAAGGGCCGATGAGCAGTTCTTC

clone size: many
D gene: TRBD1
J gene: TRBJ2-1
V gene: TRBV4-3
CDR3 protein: CASSQDLTGGYNEQFF
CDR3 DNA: TGCGCCAGCAGCCAAGATTTGACAGGGGGGTACAATGAGCAGTTCTTC

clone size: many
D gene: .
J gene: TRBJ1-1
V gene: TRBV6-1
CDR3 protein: CASSTGLTNTEAFF
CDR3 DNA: TGTGCCAGCAGTACCGGACTTACGAACACTGAAGCTTTCTTT

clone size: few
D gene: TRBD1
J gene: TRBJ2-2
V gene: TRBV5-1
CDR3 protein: CASLRDRGFTGELFF
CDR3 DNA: TGCGCCAGTCTCAGGGACAGGGGGTTCACCGGGGAGCTGTTTTTT

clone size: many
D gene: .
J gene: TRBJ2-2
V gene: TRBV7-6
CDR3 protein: CASSPTDVNTGELFF
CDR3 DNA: TGTGCCAGCAGCCCGACAGATGTGAACACCGGGGAGCTGTTTTTT

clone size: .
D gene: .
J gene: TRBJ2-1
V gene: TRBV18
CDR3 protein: CASSIAGTALNYNEQFF
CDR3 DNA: TGTGCCAGCTCAATTGCGGGGACTGCTTTAAATTACAATGAGCAGTTCTTC

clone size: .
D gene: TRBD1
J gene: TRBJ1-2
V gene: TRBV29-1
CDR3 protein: CSVPQGQGPDWRGYTF
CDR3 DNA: TGCAGCGTCCCTCAGGGACAGGGGCCCGACTGGCGCGGCTACACCTTC

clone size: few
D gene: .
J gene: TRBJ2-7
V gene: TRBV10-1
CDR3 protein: CASSEGGPPYEQYF
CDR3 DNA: TGCGCCAGCAGTGAGGGAGGGCCCCCCTACGAGCAGTACTTC

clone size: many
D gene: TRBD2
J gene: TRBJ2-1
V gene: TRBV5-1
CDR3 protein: CASSLSWTSNEQFF
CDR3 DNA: TGCGCCAGCAGCTTGAGTTGGACTAGCAATGAGCAGTTCTTC

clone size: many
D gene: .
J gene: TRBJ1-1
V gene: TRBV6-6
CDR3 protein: CASSYVGGGGPEAFF
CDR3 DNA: TGTGCCAGCAGTTACGTCGGGGGCGGCGGCCCTGAAGCTTTCTTT

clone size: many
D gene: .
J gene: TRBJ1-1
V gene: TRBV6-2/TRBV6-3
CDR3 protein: CASSAYTGTEAFF
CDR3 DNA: TGTGCCAGCAGTGCCTACACAGGGACTGAAGCTTTCTTT

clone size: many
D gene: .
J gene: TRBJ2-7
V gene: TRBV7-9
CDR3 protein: CASSLKQSHEQYF
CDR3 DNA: TGTGCCAGCAGCTTAAAACAGTCCCACGAGCAGTACTTC

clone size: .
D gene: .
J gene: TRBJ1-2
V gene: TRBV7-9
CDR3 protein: CASSLASDGIYGYTF
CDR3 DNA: TGTGCCAGCAGCTTAGCGAGTGACGGAATCTATGGCTACACCTTC

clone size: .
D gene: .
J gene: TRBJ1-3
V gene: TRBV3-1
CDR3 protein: CASSRTEDSGNTIYF
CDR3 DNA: TGTGCCAGCAGCCGGACAGAGGACTCTGGAAACACCATATATTTT

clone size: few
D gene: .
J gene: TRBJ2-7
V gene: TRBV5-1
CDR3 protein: CASSLGNEQYF
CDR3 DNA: TGCGCCAGCAGCTTAGGGAACGAGCAGTACTTC

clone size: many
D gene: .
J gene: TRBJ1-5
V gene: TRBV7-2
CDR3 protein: CASSHGTLGQPQHF
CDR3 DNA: TGTGCCAGCAGCCACGGGACGTTAGGACAGCCCCAGCATTTT

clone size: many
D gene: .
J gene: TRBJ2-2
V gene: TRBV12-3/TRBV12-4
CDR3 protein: CASRGAGPGELFF
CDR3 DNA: TGTGCCAGCAGAGGCGCGGGGCCCGGGGAGCTGTTTTTT

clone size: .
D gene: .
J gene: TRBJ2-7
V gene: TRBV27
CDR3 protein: CASSPSWGGGNHF
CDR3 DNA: .

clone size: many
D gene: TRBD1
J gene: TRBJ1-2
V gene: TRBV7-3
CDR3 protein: CASSLTETGGGYTF
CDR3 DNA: TGTGCCAGCAGCTTAACAGAGACAGGGGGCGGCTACACCTTC

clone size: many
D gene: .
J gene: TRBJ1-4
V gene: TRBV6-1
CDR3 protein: CASLRSVEYEKLFF
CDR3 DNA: TGTGCCAGCCTACGGTCGGTCGAGTATGAAAAACTGTTTTTT

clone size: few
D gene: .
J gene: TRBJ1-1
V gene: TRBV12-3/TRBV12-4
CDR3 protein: CASSPDSITEAFF
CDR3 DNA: TGTGCCAGCAGTCCGGACAGCATTACTGAAGCTTTCTTT

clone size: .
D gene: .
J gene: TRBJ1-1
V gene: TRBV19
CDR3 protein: CASSILPRDMGFTEAFF
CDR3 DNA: TGTGCCAGTAGTATCCTACCACGGGACATGGGCTTCACTGAAGCTTTCTTT

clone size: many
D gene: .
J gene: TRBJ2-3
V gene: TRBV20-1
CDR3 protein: CSAPANTDTQYF
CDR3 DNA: TGCAGTGCTCCCGCTAACACAGATACGCAGTATTTT

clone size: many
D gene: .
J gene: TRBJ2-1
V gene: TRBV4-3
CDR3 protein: CASSQDDSPRDEQFF
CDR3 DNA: TGCGCCAGCAGCCAAGACGACAGTCCCAGGGATGAGCAGTTCTTC

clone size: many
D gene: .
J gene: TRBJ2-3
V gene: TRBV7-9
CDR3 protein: CASSLNTHGTDTQYF
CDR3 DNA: TGTGCCAGCAGCTTGAACACTCATGGGACAGATACGCAGTATTTT

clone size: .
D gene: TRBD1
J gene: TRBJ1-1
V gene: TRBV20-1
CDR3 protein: CRTGANTEAFF
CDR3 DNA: TGCAGGACAGGGGCGAACACTGAAGCTTTCTTT

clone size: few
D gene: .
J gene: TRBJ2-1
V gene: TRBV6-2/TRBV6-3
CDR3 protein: CSSAGDNEQFF
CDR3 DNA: TGTTCCAGTGCAGGGGACAATGAGCAGTTCTTC

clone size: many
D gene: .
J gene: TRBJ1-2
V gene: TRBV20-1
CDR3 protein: CSARDQETNYGYTF
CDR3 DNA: TGCAGTGCTAGAGATCAGGAGACTAACTATGGCTACACCTTC

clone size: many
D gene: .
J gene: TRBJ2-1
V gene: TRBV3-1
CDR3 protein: CASSPSGRGLYNEQFF
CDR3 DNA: TGTGCCAGCAGCCCCTCAGGGAGGGGGCTTTACAATGAGCAGTTCTTC

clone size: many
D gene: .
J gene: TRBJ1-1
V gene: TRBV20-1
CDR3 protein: CSARIVEAFF
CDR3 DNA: TGCAGTGCTAGGATAGTAGAAGCTTTCTTT